Sequencing of this T cell receptor beta chain was carried out in a study of blood T cell repertoires in COVID-19. Study background: The cDNA or gDNA used as material had been derived from T cells, B-cell-depleted T cells, or PBMCs.

Study processing details: Estimation of nucleated cell counts relied on the amplification of reference gene primers. TCRdb keeps only in-frame clones here, not all; method: immunoSEQ multiplex PCR. That table furnishes V, J and clone size, whereas the DNA furnished D and trimming. The sample consists of about 35,000 clones, about 89% of them appearing once. The V gene end was trimmed by 9 bases and the J gene end by 7 bases; junction bases not matched to a gene: 5. Looked up from germline, CDR1 is LGHDT and CDR2 is YNNKEL (reference sequence). The CDR3 length is 14 residues. The rearrangement uses TRBV3-1 (or the pseudogene TRBV3-2) and TRBJ2-1; 14 bases agree with TRBD2. Sequencing was done on a sample of peripheral blood. The sequence came from a man aged 80 or over with active COVID-19. The CDR3 DNA reads TGTGCCAGTCAGACTAGCGGGAGGGGTAATGAGCAGTTCTTC. Protein: CASQTSGRGNEQFF.